This is a list of T cell receptor beta chains from one sample in a study of blood T cell repertoires in COVID-19. TCRdb keeps only in-frame clones here, not all; method: immunoSEQ multiplex PCR. Of some 400,000 clones listed, 80% to 90% were seen once; the top ten hold 1.1%. The specimen sequenced was PBMCs or T cells enriched from blood (not recorded which). The receptors were gathered from a man younger than 40 who had recovered from COVID-19. Both conserved end residues are part of each CDR3. D genes are given only for firm matches. Expanded clones get a size class; other rows say once, few or many, or leave the size out.

CASSQDQSASSYEQYF	TGCGCCAGCAGCCAAGATCAGTCAGCGAGCTCCTACGAGCAGTACTTC	TRBV4-1	TRBJ2-7	.	few
CATSRARTGNTGELFF	TGTGCCACCAGCAGAGCCCGGACAGGGAACACCGGGGAGCTGTTTTTT	TRBV15	TRBJ2-2	TRBD1	once
CASSRAGASTDTQYF	TGTGCCAGTAGTAGAGCGGGGGCTAGCACAGATACGCAGTATTTT	TRBV19	TRBJ2-3	TRBD2	.
CASSLQGSSDTQYF	TGTGCCAGCAGCTTACAGGGATCCTCAGATACGCAGTATTTT	TRBV7-2	TRBJ2-3	.	.
CASSGTLQPGYEQYF	TGTGCCAGCAGTGGGACTCTTCAGCCCGGGTACGAGCAGTACTTC	TRBV28	TRBJ2-7	.	.
CASSFRGTNTGELFF	TGCGCCAGCAGCTTCCGAGGGACGAACACCGGGGAGCTGTTTTTT	TRBV5-1	TRBJ2-2	.	few
CASSGHSGSTQYF	TGCGCCAGCAGTGGGCATAGCGGGAGTACGCAGTATTTT	TRBV10-2	TRBJ2-3	TRBD2	once
CASRQGGNEKLFF	TGTGCCAGCAGGCAGGGGGGAAATGAAAAACTGTTTTTT	TRBV6-5	TRBJ1-4	TRBD1	.
CASSGTLTPYGYTF	TGTGCCAGCAGTGGGACTCTTACACCTTATGGCTACACCTTC	TRBV28	TRBJ1-2	.	.
CASSLPGEEKLFF	TGTGCCAGCAGCTTACCGGGGGAGGAAAAACTGTTTTTT	TRBV7-9	TRBJ1-4	.	once
CASGPRDRVFDEQYF	TGTGCTAGTGGCCCCAGGGACAGAGTATTCGACGAGCAGTACTTC	TRBV12-5	TRBJ2-7	TRBD1	.
CASSLVLGMNTEAFF	TGCGCCAGCAGCTTGGTACTAGGGATGAACACTGAAGCTTTCTTT	TRBV5-1	TRBJ1-1	.	.
CASSSDSITDTQYF	TGTGCCAGCAGCTCGGACTCAATCACAGATACGCAGTATTTT	TRBV5-5	TRBJ2-3	.	once
CAMNPPGQVTDTQYF	TGTGCCATGAACCCCCCGGGACAGGTGACAGATACGCAGTATTTT	TRBV10-3	TRBJ2-3	TRBD1	.
CASSLAGDSGPSNQPQHF	TGTGCCAGCAGCTTGGCGGGGGACAGCGGACCTAGCAATCAGCCCCAGCATTTT	TRBV5-4	TRBJ1-5	TRBD1	few
CASSQGQIYGYTF	TGTGCCAGCAGCCAGGGACAGATCTATGGCTACACCTTC	TRBV7-9	TRBJ1-2	TRBD1	.
CASGLVGKETGIGETQYF	TGTGCTAGTGGTTTGGTAGGTAAGGAGACAGGGATAGGAGAGACCCAGTACTTC	TRBV12-5	TRBJ2-5	TRBD1	.
CASSPVPETTGELFF	TGTGCCAGCAGCCCGGTCCCAGAGACTACCGGGGAGCTGTTTTTT	TRBV11-1	TRBJ2-2	.	.
CASTPLLRGAYEQYF	TGTGCCAGCACCCCTCTCCTGCGGGGAGCCTACGAGCAGTACTTC	TRBV28	TRBJ2-7	.	once
CASSPGTGRNQPQHF	TGTGCCAGCAGCCCCGGGACAGGGAGGAATCAGCCCCAGCATTTT	TRBV7-9	TRBJ1-5	TRBD1	.
CASSLGPANTGELFF	TGTGCCAGCAGCTTAGGTCCGGCGAACACCGGGGAGCTGTTTTTT	TRBV13	TRBJ2-2	.	.
CASSPIQGNQPQHF	TGTGCCAGCAGTCCGATTCAGGGGAATCAGCCCCAGCATTTT	TRBV6-5	TRBJ1-5	.	.
CASSPGTGSGNTIYF	TGCGCCAGCAGCCCGGGGACAGGGAGTGGAAACACCATATATTTT	TRBV5-1	TRBJ1-3	TRBD1	.
CASSGGTGSNQPQHF	TGTGCCAGCAGCGGAGGGACAGGTAGCAATCAGCCCCAGCATTTT	TRBV5-4	TRBJ1-5	TRBD1	.
CASSPPGTGNYEQYF	TGTGCCAGCAGTCCGCCCGGGACAGGGAACTACGAGCAGTACTTC	TRBV6-5	TRBJ2-7	TRBD1	.
CAIRPQGQGNGNTEAFF	TGTGCCATCAGACCCCAAGGACAGGGGAACGGGAACACTGAAGCTTTCTTT	TRBV10-3	TRBJ1-1	TRBD1	once
CASSLSTGELFF	TGTGCCAGCAGTTTATCAACCGGGGAGCTGTTTTTT	TRBV28	TRBJ2-2	.	.
CSGTSGSYEQYF	TGCAGCGGGACTAGCGGTTCCTACGAGCAGTACTTC	TRBV29-1	TRBJ2-7	TRBD2	once
CASSYNRPNTGELFF	TGCGCCAGCAGCTACAACAGGCCTAACACCGGGGAGCTGTTTTTT	TRBV5-1	TRBJ2-2	.	once
CASSLGTGLDTQYF	TGCGCCAGCAGCTTGGGGACAGGGTTGGATACGCAGTATTTT	TRBV5-1	TRBJ2-3	TRBD1	.
CASTRDTNEKLFF	TGTGCCAGCACCCGGGACACCAATGAAAAACTGTTTTTT	TRBV18	TRBJ1-4	.	.
CASSQDPQGAFYGYTF	TGTGCCAGCAGCCAAGATCCACAGGGGGCTTTTTATGGCTACACCTTC	TRBV4-2	TRBJ1-2	TRBD1	.
CAWGGAGTSVSYEQYF	TGTGCCTGGGGGGGGGCCGGGACTAGCGTCTCCTACGAGCAGTACTTC	TRBV30	TRBJ2-7	TRBD2	.
CASRGDRGNQPQHF	TGTGCCAGCAGGGGGGACAGGGGTAACCAGCCCCAGCATTTT	TRBV2	TRBJ1-5	TRBD1	.
CASTLTVGETQYF	TGTGCCAGCACCCTCACAGTTGGAGAGACCCAGTACTTC	TRBV7-9	TRBJ2-5	.	.
CSVVGGSYNEQFF	TGCAGCGTTGTCGGGGGCTCCTACAATGAGCAGTTCTTC	TRBV29-1	TRBJ2-1	.	once
CASIQSALAGPDWKLFF	TGTGCCAGCATCCAATCGGCCCTCGCAGGTCCCGATTGGAAACTGTTTTTT	TRBV2	TRBJ1-4	.	.
CASSFGTDFDYTF	TGTGCCAGCAGCTTCGGGACAGACTTTGACTACACCTTC	TRBV7-2	TRBJ1-2	TRBD1	.
CASSIRGRNGELFF	TGTGCCAGTAGTATCAGGGGGCGAAACGGGGAGCTGTTTTTT	TRBV19	TRBJ2-2	TRBD1	.
CASSFDRAPYEQYF	TGTGCCAGCAGTTTCGACAGGGCCCCATACGAGCAGTACTTC	TRBV6-5	TRBJ2-7	TRBD1	.
CASSFLSYGYTF	TGTGCCAGCAGTTTCCTGTCCTATGGCTACACCTTC	TRBV28	TRBJ1-2	.	few
CASSSGVGGSGRSDTQYF	TGTGCCAGCAGTTCAGGGGTTGGAGGGAGCGGGAGGTCAGATACGCAGTATTTT	TRBV27	TRBJ2-3	TRBD2	.
CASSPGLAGVEQFF	TGTGCCAGCAGCCCGGGACTAGCGGGAGTGGAGCAGTTCTTC	TRBV7-2	TRBJ2-1	TRBD2	.
CASSFFGGSTDTQYF	TGTGCCAGCAGCTTTTTCGGGGGGAGCACAGATACGCAGTATTTT	TRBV7-2	TRBJ2-3	TRBD2	.
CASSRSRGGEQYF	TGTGCCAGCAGCCGGAGTCGGGGGGGCGAGCAGTACTTC	TRBV11-3	TRBJ2-7	TRBD2	.
CASSGGGQVTESREQFF	TGCGCCAGCAGTGGGGGGGGACAGGTAACCGAGTCCCGTGAGCAGTTCTTC	TRBV10-1	TRBJ2-1	.	.
CASSLPGTDNNEQFF	TGTGCCAGCAGCTTGCCCGGGACAGACAACAATGAGCAGTTCTTC	TRBV7-2	TRBJ2-1	TRBD1	.
CASRSPGTVSPLHF	TGTGCCAGCAGGTCGCCCGGGACAGTCTCACCCCTCCACTTT	TRBV28	TRBJ1-6	TRBD1	.
CASSLDGSRGNTIYF	TGCGCCAGCAGCTTGGATGGCAGTCGCGGAAACACCATATATTTT	TRBV5-1	TRBJ1-3	.	.
CASNSVWRLADNNEQFF	TGTGCCAGTAACTCGGTTTGGCGTCTAGCGGATAACAATGAGCAGTTCTTC	TRBV19	TRBJ2-1	TRBD2	once
CASSVLDTAGGYEQYF	TGTGCCAGCAGCGTACTAGATACAGCGGGTGGCTACGAGCAGTACTTC	TRBV9	TRBJ2-7	.	.
CASSLEVGALFYEQYF	TGTGCCAGCAGCTTGGAGGTGGGAGCCTTATTCTACGAGCAGTACTTC	TRBV5-5	TRBJ2-7	.	.
CATSLGDNEQFF	TGTGCCACCAGCTTAGGGGACAATGAGCAGTTCTTC	TRBV15	TRBJ2-1	.	.
CASSYSIPGGAGELFF	TGTGCCAGCAGTTACTCGATACCTGGAGGGGCCGGGGAGCTGTTTTTT	TRBV6-5	TRBJ2-2	.	.
CASSIGLQGGGELFF	TGTGCCAGTAGTATAGGCCTACAGGGTGGCGGGGAGCTGTTTTTT	TRBV19	TRBJ2-2	.	.
CASSLTAGDSDTQYF	TGTGCCAGCAGCTTGACCGCAGGGGATTCAGATACGCAGTATTTT	TRBV7-9	TRBJ2-3	.	.
CASSLLAGVGDTQYF	TGTGCCAGCAGCTTACTAGCGGGAGTCGGTGATACGCAGTATTTT	TRBV7-9	TRBJ2-3	TRBD2	few